Listed below are T cell receptor beta chains from one sample, sequenced in a study of T-cell reconstitution after alpha-beta-depleted transplantation in children. MiXCR was run by TCRdb on the PCR reads, yielding one entry per CDR3 protein. The table includes around 700,000 distinct CDR3 sequences, about an eighth detected once. The material sequenced was PBMCs, taken before TCRalphabeta/CD19-depleted stem cell transplant. The receptors come from a girl between 2 and 10 years old with congenital amegakaryocytic thrombocytopenia, due to receive a stem cell transplant. Both conserved end residues are part of each CDR3. A D gene is named only where the DNA matches it firmly. Rows give clone size only sometimes, using once, few, many, or a class for an expanded clone.

clone size,D gene,J gene,V gene,CDR3 DNA,CDR3 protein
many,-,TRBJ1-5,TRBV11-2,TGTGCCAGCAGCAGTTCGCTTAATCAGCCCCAGCATTTT,CASSSSLNQPQHF
many,TRBD2,TRBJ2-5,TRBV7-2,TGTGCCAGCCTCTTTGCGGGAGAAGAGACCCAGTACTTC,CASLFAGEETQYF
few,-,TRBJ2-1,TRBV29-1,TGCAGCGTGCTAGGACAGATAGATGAGCAGTTCTTC,CSVLGQIDEQFF
-,TRBD2,TRBJ2-1,TRBV7-9,TGTGCCAGCAGCTTCCGACTAGCGGGAGGAGGCGACAATGAGCAGTTCTTC,CASSFRLAGGGDNEQFF
many,TRBD1,TRBJ1-2,TRBV29-1,TGCAGCGTTAACAGGGGAAGGGCGGGGGACTATGGCTACACCTTC,CSVNRGRAGDYGYTF
few,TRBD2,TRBJ2-3,TRBV12-3/TRBV12-4,TGTGCCAGCAGTTCCGGGTACACTAAGCGGGAGGGCACAGATACGCAGTATTTT,CASSSGYTKREGTDTQYF
-,-,TRBJ1-3,TRBV28,TGTGCCAGCAGTTTACAGCGCTTCTCTGGAAACACCATATATTTT,CASSLQRFSGNTIYF
many,-,TRBJ2-7,TRBV20-1,TGCAGTGCTAGATGGGCAAACGAGCAGTACTTC,CSARWANEQYF
few,-,TRBJ1-2,TRBV29-1,TGCAGCGTTAAACCCCTCCGGTATGGCTACACCTTC,CSVKPLRYGYTF
few,-,TRBJ2-7,TRBV4-1,TGCGCCAGCAGCCAAGTGCCGGGAAAGGACGAGCAGTACTTC,CASSQVPGKDEQYF
many,-,TRBJ2-7,TRBV20-1,TGCAGTGCTATTTCCGGTCCGGGACAGTACTTC,CSAISGPGQYF
many,-,TRBJ1-1,TRBV20-1,TGCAGTGCGCAGCGTACGGTTTTTGAAGCTTTCTTT,CSAQRTVFEAFF
many,TRBD1,TRBJ1-2,TRBV29-1,TGCAGCGTTGTTTCAGGGGGCTCTGGCTACACCTTC,CSVVSGGSGYTF
many,-,TRBJ1-2,TRBV19,TGTGCCAGTAGTATAGCGACAGAGGGAGGCTACACCTTC,CASSIATEGGYTF
-,-,TRBJ2-1,TRBV7-9,TGTGCCAGCAGCTTACAGGTCAGCTCCTACAATGAGCAGTTCTTC,CASSLQVSSYNEQFF
few,-,TRBJ2-6,TRBV6-2/TRBV6-3,TGTGCCAGCAGTTGGGTCCCGGGGGCCAACGTCCTGACTTTC,CASSWVPGANVLTF
few,-,TRBJ2-3,TRBV20-1,TGCAGTGCTAGGTCCTGGGGTCCAACAGATACGCAGTATTTT,CSARSWGPTDTQYF
-,-,TRBJ2-7,TRBV20-1,TGCAGTGCTCTAGATTGGGCCAAAGCAAACGGGGACTACGAGCAGTACTTC,CSALDWAKANGDYEQYF
-,TRBD2,TRBJ2-7,TRBV5-1,TGCGCCAGCAGCTCGGAACTAGCGGGCTACGAGCAGTACTTC,CASSSELAGYEQYF
many,-,TRBJ2-7,TRBV7-9,TGTGCAAGCAGCTTCCGGGAATACTACGAGCAGTACTTC,CASSFREYYEQYF
few,-,TRBJ2-1,TRBV6-6,TGTGCCAGCACCTCGGAGGGTAGGCAGTTCTTC,CASTSEGRQFF
many,-,TRBJ2-3,TRBV14,TGTGCCAGCAGCCCAAGATCGGTACAAGGCGGTACAGATACGCAGTATTTT,CASSPRSVQGGTDTQYF
many,-,TRBJ2-1,TRBV6-4,TGTGCCAGCAGTGATTTAGCAGATGAGCAGTTCTTC,CASSDLADEQFF
few,-,TRBJ2-2,TRBV20-1,TGCAGTGCTAGAGCACTTAACACCGGGGAGCTGTTTTTT,CSARALNTGELFF
few,-,TRBJ1-2,TRBV12-3/TRBV12-4,TGTGCCAGCAGTTTAGCGTCGCCGGGTCAGGGTGGCTACACCTTC,CASSLASPGQGGYTF
once,-,TRBJ2-7,TRBV5-1,TGCGCCAGCAGCTTCCGGGACCACTCCTACGAGCAGTACTTC,CASSFRDHSYEQYF
-,-,TRBJ1-2,TRBV6-4,TGTGCCAGCAGCCGCGACGGGGGTGGCGACGGCTACACCTTC,CASSRDGGGDGYTF
few,-,TRBJ2-7,TRBV5-1,TGCGCCAGCAGTTTTACTAGCATACCCTACGAGCAGTACTTC,CASSFTSIPYEQYF
many,-,TRBJ1-2,TRBV6-2/TRBV6-3,TGTGCCAGCACCAGAGACAGAAACTATGGCTACACCTTC,CASTRDRNYGYTF
many,TRBD1,TRBJ2-7,TRBV12-3/TRBV12-4,TGTGCCAGCAGTTTGGGCTCTCGGGGACAGAGCTACGAGCAGTACTTC,CASSLGSRGQSYEQYF
many,-,TRBJ2-1,TRBV7-6,TGTGCCAGCAGCACTCTCTCCCCCTCCTACAATGAGCAGTTCTTC,CASSTLSPSYNEQFF
-,-,TRBJ1-3,TRBV12-3/TRBV12-4,TGTGCCGCACTATCGTTCGTCGGAAACACCATATATTTT,CAALSFVGNTIYF
-,TRBD1,TRBJ1-5,TRBV11-2,TGTGCCAGCAGCTTGTATTACGGGACAGGGAAGTTGGGGGATCAGCCCCAGCATTTT,CASSLYYGTGKLGDQPQHF
many,-,TRBJ2-7,TRBV20-1,TGCAGTGCTAGAGAACCCCTCCGGGTAGCGGACCCCTACGAGCAGTACTTC,CSAREPLRVADPYEQYF
many,-,TRBJ2-2,TRBV27,TGTGCCAGCAGTATAGGACGTAACACCGGGGAGCTGTTTTTT,CASSIGRNTGELFF
many,-,TRBJ2-1,TRBV18,TGTGCCAGCTCACGGGGCGATGAGCAGTTCTTC,CASSRGDEQFF
-,-,TRBJ2-1,TRBV20-1,TGCAGTGCGGGAAGGGAGGTCTACAATGAGCAGTTCTTC,CSAGREVYNEQFF
-,TRBD2,TRBJ2-7,TRBV7-6,TGTGCCAGCAGCCCCTACGGGGTAGCGGGAGGTTACGAGCAGTACTTC,CASSPYGVAGGYEQYF
few,-,TRBJ1-4,TRBV5-1,TGCGCCAGCAAGCAGACCGAATTTAATGAAAAACTGTTTTTT,CASKQTEFNEKLFF
few,TRBD1,TRBJ2-1,TRBV5-1,TGCGCCAGTTTCCGACAGGGCGGGAATGAGCAGTTCTTC,CASFRQGGNEQFF
-,TRBD2,TRBJ2-1,TRBV20-1,TGCAGTGCTAGACCCCCGGTTCAAGCGGGAGCCCTTTCTGAGCAGTTCTTC,CSARPPVQAGALSEQFF
many,-,TRBJ1-1,TRBV5-1,TGCGCCAGCAGCTTGATGGGACAACTGAACACTGAAGCTTTCTTT,CASSLMGQLNTEAFF
once,-,TRBJ2-1,TRBV7-3,TGTGCCAGCAGCTTACTTCATACCAGAACCTACAATGAGCAGTTCTTC,CASSLLHTRTYNEQFF
many,-,TRBJ2-7,TRBV12-3/TRBV12-4,TGTGCCAGCAGTTTTTCAATTCCCTACGAGCAGTACTTC,CASSFSIPYEQYF
many,-,TRBJ2-2,TRBV28,TGTGCCAGCATGCGGGGGAACACCGGGGAGCTGTTTTTT,CASMRGNTGELFF
-,TRBD1,TRBJ1-2,TRBV7-2,TGTGCCAGCAGACTACATACAGGGGGGAGCTATGGCTACACCTTC,CASRLHTGGSYGYTF
few,TRBD1,TRBJ2-1,TRBV7-9,TGTGCCAGCAGCCACGCCGACAGGGGGGCTTACAATGAGCAGTTCTTC,CASSHADRGAYNEQFF
-,TRBD2,TRBJ2-7,TRBV10-3,TGTGCCATCAGTCTAGCGGGATACTACGAGCAGTACTTC,CAISLAGYYEQYF
many,-,TRBJ2-5,TRBV15,TGTGCCACCAGCACCTATGAAGAGACCCAGTACTTC,CATSTYEETQYF
-,-,TRBJ2-7,TRBV7-6,TGTGCCAGCAGCTTAGCGGGGGCCGGGGGCGAGCAGTACTTC,CASSLAGAGGEQYF
-,-,TRBJ2-2,TRBV5-1,TGCGCCAGCAGCTTAATTTCAGGGAACACCGGGGAGCTGTTTTTT,CASSLISGNTGELFF
-,-,TRBJ1-1,TRBV5-1,TGCGCCAGCAGCTTGGCCTTACACTCGGGCACTGAAGCTTTCTTT,CASSLALHSGTEAFF
many,-,TRBJ2-5,TRBV10-3,TGTGCCATCAGTGGCTCGGGACCTAAAGAGACCCAGTACTTC,CAISGSGPKETQYF
-,TRBD1,TRBJ2-5,TRBV30,TGTGCCTGGAGTCCCGGGACAGGATCGGCCCAGTACTTC,CAWSPGTGSAQYF
few,-,TRBJ2-1,TRBV28,TGTGCCAGCACGAGATACAATGAGCAGTTCTTC,CASTRYNEQFF
few,-,TRBJ2-2,TRBV28,TGTGCCAGCACTTCGGTCACCGGGGAGCTGTTTTTT,CASTSVTGELFF